The 8 T cell receptor beta chains presented below share a single source sample, sequenced in a study of CD8 T cells in Susac syndrome. Random hexamers served to reverse transcribe about 0.5 to 1 ug RNA. MiXCR, applied by TCRdb to the immunoSEQ multiplex PCR reads, yields one record per CDR3 protein. Among approximately 80,000 distinct CDR3 sequences listed, approximately 94% were seen once. The specimen sequenced was CD8+ T cells from PBMCs. Receptors originate from a human donor with Susac syndrome.

The chain employs TRBV28 and TRBJ2-1; possibly TRBD1 for D (5 bases). Germline CDR1 MDHEN, CDR2 SYDVKM. V was shortened by 6 bases and J by 12 bases, with 15 bases between the two germline ends. The CDR3 spans 12 residues. The CDR3 DNA reads as TGTGCCAGCAGCCGTCCAGTTAGGGGGCAGTTCTTC. It encodes CASSRPVRGQFF.

The J gene is TRBJ1-2, the V gene TRBV24-1; D is unresolved. Germline V gene data show CDR1 as KGHDR and CDR2 as SFDVKD. The CDR3 contains 13 residues. V was trimmed by 1 base and J by 6 bases, leaving 8 bases between them. The CDR3 here is CATSDLNGDGYTF. The CDR3 DNA reads as TGTGCCACCAGTGATTTAAACGGGGATGGCTACACCTTC.

V gene TRBV4-3 combines with J gene TRBJ2-3, with D perhaps TRBD2 (5 bases). The V and J ends lost 0 bases and 2 bases respectively, with 12 bases between them. The length of the CDR3 is 16 residues. The V gene's germline CDR1 is LGHNA and CDR2 YSLEER. Written as DNA, the CDR3 is TGCGCCAGCAGCCAAGATGGACTCCCTCCCACAGATACGCAGTATTTT. It translates to CASSQDGLPPTDTQYF.

The V call is TRBV11-1, the J call TRBJ1-5, with TRBD1 as a possible D gene (6 bases). Germline V lookup: CDR1 SGHAT, CDR2 FQDESV (reference sequence). This CDR3 is 13 amino acids long. The V end lost 5 bases, the J end lost 4 bases, and 9 bases lay between the germline ends. The DNA for the CDR3 is TGTGCCAGCAGCCCAACAGGGAATCAGCCCCAGCATTTT. This encodes CASSPTGNQPQHF.

J is TRBJ1-2 and V is TRBV7-9; possible D gene TRBD1, 6 bases. The V end was cut by 5 bases, the J end by 2 bases, with 12 bases between. Germline CDR1 SEHNR, CDR2 FQNEAQ (reference sequence). This CDR3 has 14 amino acids. As DNA, the CDR3 is TGTGCCAGCAGCCCGGGACACGAGAACTATGGCTACACCTTC. It specifies CASSPGHENYGYTF.

This rearrangement joins TRBV7-9 to TRBJ2-3, with 13 bases that match TRBD2. J lost 1 base, V lost 6 bases, and 1 base had no gene match. The germline V gene encodes CDR1 SEHNR and CDR2 FQNEAQ (reference sequence). CDR3 length: 15 residues. CDR3 loop: CASRGLAGRTDTQYF. The CDR3 nucleotides are TGTGCCAGCAGGGGACTAGCGGGGCGCACAGATACGCAGTATTTT.

This rearrangement joins TRBV4-1 to TRBJ1-6; no firm D call. Per germline, CDR1 MGHRA and CDR2 YSYEKL. The V gene lost 0 bases and the J gene lost 12 bases, with 9 bases spanning the gap. The CDR3 extends over 13 amino acids. The CDR3, as DNA: TGCGCCAGCAGCCAAGATCTGGGTGTACCCCTCCACTTT. Its protein is CASSQDLGVPLHF.

DNA for the CDR3: TGTGCCAGCATCAAGACAGGGGGCAGGTACGAGCAGTACTTC. It yields the protein CASIKTGGRYEQYF. The rearrangement uses TRBV5-4 and TRBJ2-7, with 10 bases fitting TRBD1. The CDR3 has 14 amino acids. V shed 6 bases and J 4 bases; nucleotides not matched to a gene: 7. Germline CDR1 and CDR2: SGHNT and YYREEE (reference sequence).